A single sample is the source of the 30 T cell receptor beta chains below, sequenced in a study of cytomegalovirus exposure and HLA in healthy donors (dated 2017 in TCRdb). Receptor amplification or capture employed the immunoSEQ multiplex PCR assay. For the multiplex PCR, a mixture combining 60 forward primers for TCR Vbeta segments and 13 reverse primers for TCR Jbeta segments was used. The clones in this table, taken by TCRdb from immuneACCESS, are in-frame only. Not every clone is retained; where verified, under half of the shortfall comes from an unresolved V gene, and the cause of the rest is unknown. The sample profile shows about 180,000 clones; approximately 84% of them were found once. Clones ranked in the top ten supply 1.1% to 1.5% of the sample. Sequenced input: PBMCs. The source is a girl under 18 in good health and CMV-seropositive.

This rearrangement joins TRBV14 to TRBJ2-3, with D tentatively TRBD2 (6 bases). Germline V gene lookup returns CDR1 SGHDN and CDR2 FVKESK. This CDR3 spans 15 amino acids. The V end was cut by 3 bases, the J end by 2 bases, with 12 bases between. As DNA, the CDR3 is TGTGCCAGCAGCCAGTGGCGGGGACCCACAGATACGCAGTATTTT. Its translation is CASSQWRGPTDTQYF.

The chain couples TRBV2 to TRBJ1-5; 8 nucleotides agree with TRBD1. The CDR3 is made up of 14 amino acids. The V segment lost 7 bases and the J segment 6 bases; nucleotides outside the gene matches: 8. The germline CDR1 and CDR2 sequences are SNHLY and FYNNEI. This CDR3 is CASTQTGEGQPQHF. The CDR3 DNA is TGTGCCAGCACTCAGACAGGGGAGGGTCAGCCCCAGCATTTT.

The rearrangement links TRBV5-4 to TRBJ2-7; 9 bases align to TRBD2. CDR3 size: 15 residues. Per germline, CDR1 SGHNT and CDR2 YYREEE (reference sequence). V lost 1 base and J lost 3; bases outside the gene matches: 5. CDR3 sequence: CASSLIGAGGYEQYF. The CDR3 nucleotides read TGTGCCAGCAGCTTGATCGGAGCGGGGGGCTACGAGCAGTACTTC.

This rearrangement joins TRBV19 to TRBJ2-2, with D possibly matching TRBD2 (6 bases). The CDR3 totals 15 residues. V dropped 8 bases and J dropped 0 bases, with 13 bases sitting between them. The germline CDR1 and CDR2 sequences are LNHDA and SQIVND (reference sequence). The CDR3: CASFKERANTGELFF. The CDR3 DNA reads TGTGCCAGTTTCAAGGAGCGGGCGAACACCGGGGAGCTGTTTTTT.

The CDR3 region is CASSERGGTEAFF. CDR3 DNA sequence: TGTGCCAGCAGTGAGAGAGGTGGGACTGAAGCTTTCTTT. V is TRBV25-1 and J is TRBJ1-1; no definite D call. The length of the CDR3 is 13 residues. Germline V gene data show CDR1 as MGHDK and CDR2 as SYGVNS. Trimming removed 3 bases at V and 5 bases at J, with 10 bases between.

The chain combines TRBV11-2 with TRBJ2-7, with TRBD2 matching over 7 bases. Germline CDR1 is SGHAT and CDR2 is FQNNGV. This CDR3 is 16 amino acids long. Trimming at V came to 3 bases and at J to 4 bases, leaving 12 bases not matched to a gene. The CDR3 DNA follows: TGTGCCAGCAGCTTCGGCAGCGGGATGGCACCATACGAGCAGTACTTC. It translates to CASSFGSGMAPYEQYF.

The rearrangement uses TRBV6-6 and TRBJ2-3, with D maybe TRBD1 (5 bases). The CDR3 extends over 12 amino acids. From germline, CDR1 is MNHNY and CDR2 SVGAGI (reference sequence). V was clipped by 6 bases and J by 5 bases, with 9 bases between them. The CDR3 here is CASSSTGDTQYF. In DNA form, the CDR3 reads TGTGCCAGCAGCTCAACAGGAGATACGCAGTATTTT.

The J gene is TRBJ2-3, the V gene TRBV7-3; D might be TRBD2 (5 bases). CDR1 is SGHTA and CDR2 is FQGTGA in the germline V gene. CDR3 length: 15 residues. V was shortened by 3 bases and J by 0 bases, with 10 bases between the two germline ends. CDR3 residues: CASSFRGSSTDTQYF. In nucleotides, the CDR3 is TGTGCCAGCAGCTTTCGCGGGTCTAGCACAGATACGCAGTATTTT. Supplemented by reference TRBV7-3 and TRBJ2-3, the full variable domain reads GAGVSQTPSNKVTEKGKYVELRCDPISGHTALYWYRQSLGQGPEFLIYFQGTGAADDSGLPNDRFFAVRPEGSVSTLKIQRTERGDSAVYLCASSFRGSSTDTQYFGPGTRLTVL.

This clone was seen more than once but under ten times. The chain uses TRBV5-6 and TRBJ2-7; 7 bases align to TRBD2. Trimming took 3 bases from V and 7 from J; bases not matched to a gene: 1. From germline, CDR1 is SGHDT and CDR2 YYEEEE. The CDR3 is made up of 11 amino acids. The DNA for the CDR3 is TGTGCCAGCAGCTGGGGGGGAGAGCAGTACTTC. This gives the protein CASSWGGEQYF.

The rearrangement links TRBV6-5 to TRBJ2-3, with TRBD2 identical over 7 bases. The CDR3 has 15 residues. The germline V gene has CDR1 MNHEY and CDR2 SVGAGI. V lost 1 base and J lost 1; bases outside the gene matches: 2. The CDR3 DNA follows: TGTGCCAGCAGTTACTTTGGGGGGGGCACAGATACGCAGTATTTT. As protein: CASSYFGGGTDTQYF.

This chain links TRBV30 with TRBJ2-5; TRBD2 aligns across 8 bases. The J call could be wrong; TRBJ2-7 is a better fit for the DNA end. CDR1 GTSNPN and CDR2 SVGIG come from the germline V gene (reference sequence). The CDR3 has 17 residues. The DNA for the CDR3 is TGTGCCTGGAGTGCTAAAGGCGGGAGGCCAAGCTCCTACGAGCAGTACTTC. Its translation is CAWSAKGGRPSSYEQYF.

This clone was seen a single time. The CDR3 loop reads CASGQGGRDQPQHF. CDR3 sequence (DNA): TGTGCCAGCGGCCAGGGGGGCCGGGATCAGCCCCAGCATTTT. The rearrangement uses TRBV6-5 and TRBJ1-5; 7 positions agree with TRBD1. Trimming cost V 8 bases and J 5 bases; bases outside gene matches: 9. This CDR3 contains 14 residues. CDR1 and CDR2 from the germline V gene are MNHEY and SVGAGI.

This rearrangement joins TRBV4-1 to TRBJ1-5, with D perhaps TRBD1 (6 bases). CDR1 MGHRA and CDR2 YSYEKL come from the germline V gene. V lost 1 base to trimming and J lost 3 bases, with 10 bases between them. The CDR3 is made up of 15 amino acids. CDR3 nucleotides: TGCGCCAGCAGCCAAGTGTACAGGGACAATCAGCCCCAGCATTTT. Translated: CASSQVYRDNQPQHF.

The V and J genes are TRBV2 and TRBJ2-7, with D tentatively TRBD2 (6 bases). The germline V and J ends were trimmed by 5 bases and 4 bases, with 12 bases remaining between them. CDR3 length: 13 amino acids. The V gene's germline CDR1 is SNHLY and CDR2 FYNNEI. This chain's CDR3 is CASSLAGPYEQYF. CDR3 bases: TGTGCCAGCAGTTTGGCGGGACCTTACGAGCAGTACTTC.

The CDR3 protein is CASSRVGDLGNQPQHF. The CDR3, as DNA: TGTGCCAGTAGTCGGGTGGGGGACTTGGGCAATCAGCCCCAGCATTTT. The rearrangement uses TRBV19 and TRBJ1-5, with a possible D match to TRBD1 (5 bases). V shed 5 bases and J shed 2 bases, with 16 bases lying between them. The CDR3 runs 16 residues. The V gene's germline CDR1 is LNHDA and CDR2 SQIVND (reference sequence).

CDR3 coding DNA: TGTGCCTGGAGTCGTGAGCGGACAGCCGATCTCAATCAGCCCCAGCATTTT. It yields the protein CAWSRERTADLNQPQHF. This chain connects TRBV30 to TRBJ1-5, with D possibly TRBD1 on 6 matching bases. This CDR3 region has 17 residues. Trimming left V 2 bases short and J 3 bases short, with 20 bases between. Germline CDR1 is GTSNPN and CDR2 is SVGIG (reference sequence).

This rearrangement joins TRBV27 to TRBJ2-7, with TRBD2 matching over 12 bases. CDR3 length equals 14 residues. The ends lost 6 bases at V and 3 bases at J; junction bases unmatched: 3. Germline V lookup: CDR1 MNHEY, CDR2 SMNVEV (reference sequence). CDR3 region: CASSVGLAGYEQYF. The CDR3 DNA reads as TGTGCCAGCAGCGTGGGACTAGCGGGCTACGAGCAGTACTTC.

The chain has TRBV2 and TRBJ1-1; 8 bases agree with TRBD1. V trimming: 8 bases; J trimming: 4 bases; junction bases outside the gene matches: 6. Per germline, CDR1 SNHLY and CDR2 FYNNEI. This CDR3 spans 13 amino acids. In nucleotides, the CDR3 is TGTGCCAGCTTTCAGGGGGCAGCCACTGAAGCTTTCTTT. Translating it yields CASFQGAATEAFF.

The V call is TRBV12-5, the J call TRBJ2-1, with D possibly being TRBD1 (6 bases). This CDR3 has 13 amino acids. Per the germline V gene, CDR1 is LGHNT and CDR2 is FRNRAP. V gave up 6 bases and J gave up 6 bases, with 12 bases separating them. The CDR3 region has the DNA TGTGCTAGTGGCACAGGGTGGGGCAATGAGCAGTTCTTC. Amino acids: CASGTGWGNEQFF.

The count of this clone is one. V gene TRBV5-1 combines with J gene TRBJ2-5; TRBD2 is a possible D gene (5 bases). Trimming stripped 0 bases from V and 4 bases from J, with 13 bases between. This CDR3 has 15 amino acids. Germline CDR1 and CDR2: SGHRS and YFSETQ. CDR3 protein: CASSLVSVGRETQYF. CDR3 DNA: TGCGCCAGCAGCTTGGTCTCCGTTGGGAGAGAGACCCAGTACTTC.

V is TRBV7-2 and J is TRBJ1-4; D remains ambiguous. CDR1 is SGHTA, CDR2 FQGNSA, per germline. The CDR3 totals 16 residues. Trimming removed 5 bases from V and 2 bases from J, with 15 bases in between. CDR3 in amino acids: CASSVSRRRTNEKLFF. The CDR3 DNA is TGTGCCAGCAGCGTATCTCGACGGAGGACTAATGAAAAACTGTTTTTT. Supplemented by reference TRBV7-2 and TRBJ1-4, the full variable domain reads GAGVSQSPSNKVTEKGKDVELRCDPISGHTALYWYRQSLGQGLEFLIYFQGNSAPDKSGLPSDRFSAERTGGSVSTLTIQRTQQEDSAVYLCASSVSRRRTNEKLFFGSGTQLSVL.

The V and J genes are TRBV19 and TRBJ1-3, with no clear D. The CDR3 covers 16 residues. The germline CDR1 and CDR2 sequences are LNHDA and SQIVND (reference sequence). Trimming took off 1 base at V and 0 bases at J, with 10 bases between the two ends. CDR3 coding DNA: TGTGCCAGTAGTATAGGATTTGGGCCCTCTGGAAACACCATATATTTT. Its translation: CASSIGFGPSGNTIYF.

The chain is built from TRBV6-5 and TRBJ2-3; no reliable D call. From germline, CDR1 is MNHEY and CDR2 SVGAGI. V was clipped by 4 bases and J by 1 base, with 6 bases between them. The CDR3 is 13 amino acids. The CDR3 reads CASSSHRTDTQYF. CDR3 in DNA: TGTGCCAGCAGTTCCCATCGCACAGATACGCAGTATTTT.

The genes are TRBV5-6 and TRBJ2-5; perhaps TRBD1 as D (5 bases). Germline assignment: CDR1 SGHDT and CDR2 YYEEEE. CDR3 size: 15 residues. V was trimmed by 0 bases and J by 3 bases, leaving 12 bases between them. CDR3 DNA sequence: TGTGCCAGCAGCTTGGTAGTGGCAGGGAAAGAGACCCAGTACTTC. The encoded protein is CASSLVVAGKETQYF.

The J gene is TRBJ2-1, the V gene TRBV4-1, with TRBD2 matching over 12 bases. Germline CDR1 reads MGHRA; CDR2 reads YSYEKL. V shed 4 bases, J shed 0 bases, and the junction held 10 bases outside the gene matches. The CDR3 covers 19 residues. CDR3 region: CASSPPASGRASSYNEQFF. CDR3 bases: TGCGCCAGCAGCCCCCCCGCTAGCGGGAGGGCGAGCTCCTACAATGAGCAGTTCTTC.

The chain uses TRBV7-9 and TRBJ2-2; D not resolved. V lost 0 bases to trimming and J lost 1 base, with 6 bases between them. There are 15 residues in the CDR3. Germline CDR1 SEHNR, CDR2 FQNEAQ (reference sequence). The CDR3 region has the DNA TGTGCCAGCAGCTTAGCCCGGGTGAACACCGGGGAGCTGTTTTTT. This translates into CASSLARVNTGELFF. The variable domain in full, completed from reference TRBV7-9 and TRBJ2-2, reads DTGVSQNPRHKITKRGQNVTFRCDPISEHNRLYWYRQTLGQGPEFLTYFQNEAQLEKSRLLSDRFSAERPKGSFSTLEIQRTEQGDSAMYLCASSLARVNTGELFFGEGSRLTVL.

V and J are TRBV27 and TRBJ2-7; tentatively, D is TRBD1 (6 bases). The CDR3 spans 14 residues. V was cut by 6 bases and J by 0 bases, with 12 bases left in between. Germline V gives CDR1 MNHEY, CDR2 SMNVEV (reference sequence). The CDR3 nucleotides are TGTGCCAGCAGCCCTAAGACAGGCTCCTACGAGCAGTACTTC. Amino acids: CASSPKTGSYEQYF.

J is TRBJ1-3 and V is TRBV5-1; 8 bases are a match to TRBD1. The CDR3 runs 18 residues. Losses at the gene ends were 4 bases for V and 0 bases for J; bases not matched to a gene: 12. Germline V lookup: CDR1 SGHRS, CDR2 YFSETQ. In DNA, the CDR3 is TGCGCCAGCAGCCAGGGACAGGTTTACCCGAGCTCTGGAAACACCATATATTTT. It specifies CASSQGQVYPSSGNTIYF.

The chain couples TRBV7-2 to TRBJ2-7; weak D call: TRBD1 (5 bases). Germline V gene sequence: CDR1 SGHTA, CDR2 FQGNSA. Trimming removed 3 bases at V and 0 bases at J, with 15 bases between. This CDR3 is 16 amino acids long. CDR3 nucleotides: TGTGCCAGCAGCTTTGTCATGGACATAAGCTCCTACGAGCAGTACTTC. Protein sequence: CASSFVMDISSYEQYF.

The rearrangement joins TRBV7-9 to TRBJ2-1; 8 bases align to TRBD1. J was trimmed by 5 bases and V by 5 bases; bases with no gene match: 5. The germline gives CDR1 SEHNR, CDR2 FQNEAQ (reference sequence). The CDR3 has 14 residues. CDR3 coding DNA: TGTGCCAGCAGCCGGACAGGGAGTCACAATGAGCAGTTCTTC. Translation gives CASSRTGSHNEQFF.